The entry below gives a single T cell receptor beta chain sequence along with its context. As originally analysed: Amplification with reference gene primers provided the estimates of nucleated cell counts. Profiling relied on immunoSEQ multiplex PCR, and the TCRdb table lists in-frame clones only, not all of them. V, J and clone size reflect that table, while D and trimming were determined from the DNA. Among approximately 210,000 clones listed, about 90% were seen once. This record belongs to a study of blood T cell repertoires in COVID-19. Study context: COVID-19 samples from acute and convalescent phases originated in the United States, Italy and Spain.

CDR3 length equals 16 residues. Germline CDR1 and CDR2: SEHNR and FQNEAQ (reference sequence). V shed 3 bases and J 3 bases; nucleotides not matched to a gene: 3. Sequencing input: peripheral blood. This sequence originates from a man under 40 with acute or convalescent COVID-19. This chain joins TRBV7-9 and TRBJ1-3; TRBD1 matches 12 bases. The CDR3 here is CASSLGQGADGNTIYF. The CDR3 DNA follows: TGTGCCAGCAGCTTGGGACAGGGGGCCGATGGAAACACCATATATTTT.